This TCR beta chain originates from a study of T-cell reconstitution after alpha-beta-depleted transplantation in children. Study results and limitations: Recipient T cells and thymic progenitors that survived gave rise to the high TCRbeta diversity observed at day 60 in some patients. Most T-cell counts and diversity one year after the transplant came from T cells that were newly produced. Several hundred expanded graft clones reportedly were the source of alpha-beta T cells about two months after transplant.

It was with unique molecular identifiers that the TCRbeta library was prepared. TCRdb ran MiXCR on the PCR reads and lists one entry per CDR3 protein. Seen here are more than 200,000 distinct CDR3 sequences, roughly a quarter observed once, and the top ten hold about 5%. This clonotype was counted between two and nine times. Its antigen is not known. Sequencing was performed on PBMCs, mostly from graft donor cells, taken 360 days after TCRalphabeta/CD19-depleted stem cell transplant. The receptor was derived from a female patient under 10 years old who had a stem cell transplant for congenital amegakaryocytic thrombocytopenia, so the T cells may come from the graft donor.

CDR3 nucleotides: TGCAGTGCTCTGTCGCTAGCGGGAGGGAATGAGCAGTTCTTC. Its protein is CSALSLAGGNEQFF. This chain connects TRBV20-1 to TRBJ2-1; 12 bases line up with TRBD2. The CDR3 spans 14 residues. Looked up from germline, CDR1 is DFQATT and CDR2 is SNEGSKA (reference sequence). The junction had 6 bases not matched to a gene; V was cut back by 5 bases and J by 7 bases.